What follows is one T cell receptor beta chain and its context. The junction shows a germline mismatch at one end, possibly a read error. This sample stems from a study of T cells in Graves' hyperthyroidism and ophthalmopathy. This CDR3 comprises 15 residues. Germline CDR1 MGHDK, CDR2 SYGVNS. TCR beta CDR3 sequences were amplified from RNA transcripts. A set of HTBI primers served as the primers for a first-round RT-PCR of the TCR CDR3. From the multiplex PCR reads, TCRdb called clonotypes with MiXCR, one entry per CDR3 protein. Counted here are approximately 640,000 distinct CDR3 sequences, under 20% occurring once; the ten biggest clones make up 3.5% to 4%.

Sequencing input: blood. The chain is built from TRBV25-1 and TRBJ2-1, with 12 positions matching TRBD1. The TCR was taken from a woman aged 25 to 39 with Graves' hyperthyroidism. The CDR3 reads CANSEGQGAGAEGFF. DNA for the CDR3: TGTGCCAACAGTGAGGGACAGGGGGCCGGAGCGGAGGGGTTCTTC.